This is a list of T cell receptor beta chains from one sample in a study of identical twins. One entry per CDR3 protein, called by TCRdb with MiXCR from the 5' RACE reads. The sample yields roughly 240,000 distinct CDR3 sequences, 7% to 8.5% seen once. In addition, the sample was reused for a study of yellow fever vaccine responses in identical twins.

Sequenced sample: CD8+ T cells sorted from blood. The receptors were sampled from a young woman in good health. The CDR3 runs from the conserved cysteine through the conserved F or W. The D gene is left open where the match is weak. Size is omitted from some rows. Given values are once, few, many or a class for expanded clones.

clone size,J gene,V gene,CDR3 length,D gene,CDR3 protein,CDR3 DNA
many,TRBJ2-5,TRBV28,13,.,CASAGWGQETQYF,TGTGCCAGCGCAGGTTGGGGACAAGAGACCCAGTACTTC
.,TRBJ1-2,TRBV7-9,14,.,CASSQTTGTNGYTF,TGTGCCAGCAGCCAAACTACGGGGACCAATGGCTACACCTTC
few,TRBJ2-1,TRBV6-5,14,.,CASSYSGSINEQFF,TGTGCCAGCAGTTACTCAGGGTCGATCAATGAGCAGTTCTTC
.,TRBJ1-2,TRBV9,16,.,CASTLSVAPSDYGYTF,TGTGCCAGCACCCTTTCAGTGGCCCCGAGCGACTATGGCTACACCTTC
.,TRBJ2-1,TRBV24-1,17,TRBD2,CATSDPFLAGVGNEQFF,TGTGCCACCAGTGACCCGTTCCTAGCGGGAGTCGGGAATGAGCAGTTCTTC
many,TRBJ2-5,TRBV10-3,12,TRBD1,CAISEGQGRENF,TGTGCCATCAGTGAGGGACAGGGCCGGGAGAACTTC
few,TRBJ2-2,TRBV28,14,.,CASSPPIQAGELFF,TGTGCCAGCAGTCCACCAATTCAAGCCGGGGAGCTGTTTTTT
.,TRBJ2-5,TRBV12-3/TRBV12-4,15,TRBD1,CASSPTGALQETQYF,TGTGCCAGCAGCCCTACAGGGGCCCTCCAAGAGACCCAGTACTTC
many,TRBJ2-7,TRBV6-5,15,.,CASSYSGTYPYEQYF,TGTGCCAGCAGTTACTCCGGGACCTACCCCTACGAGCAGTACTTC
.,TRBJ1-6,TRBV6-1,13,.,CASSSGGDSPLHF,TGTGCCAGCAGCAGTGGGGGGGACTCACCCCTCCACTTT
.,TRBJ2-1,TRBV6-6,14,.,CASSYPTRLNEQFF,TGTGCCAGCAGTTACCCGACTAGGCTGAATGAGCAGTTCTTC
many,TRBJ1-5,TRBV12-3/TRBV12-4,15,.,CASSNMVLNNQPQHF,TGTGCCAGCAGTAATATGGTGTTGAACAATCAGCCCCAGCATTTT
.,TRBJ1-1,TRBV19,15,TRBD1,CAGFGQGLVDTEAFF,TGTGCCGGTTTTGGACAGGGCCTTGTGGACACTGAAGCTTTCTTT
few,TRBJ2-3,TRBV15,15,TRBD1,CATRPDRGGTDTQYF,TGTGCCACCAGGCCTGACAGGGGTGGCACAGATACGCAGTATTTT
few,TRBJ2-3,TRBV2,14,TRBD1,CASSRAGGEDTQYF,TGTGCCAGCAGTCGGGCAGGGGGCGAAGATACGCAGTATTTT
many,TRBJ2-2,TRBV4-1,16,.,CASSTGTQVGTGELFF,TGCGCCAGCAGCACTGGGACCCAGGTTGGCACCGGGGAGCTGTTTTTT
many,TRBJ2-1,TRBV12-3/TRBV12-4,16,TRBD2,CASSLPGLAGVNEQFF,TGTGCCAGCAGTTTACCGGGACTAGCGGGAGTTAATGAGCAGTTCTTC
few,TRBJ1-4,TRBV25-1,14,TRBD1,CASSDTGGYEKLFF,TGTGCCAGCAGTGACACAGGGGGGTATGAAAAACTGTTTTTT
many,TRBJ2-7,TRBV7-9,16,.,CASSLPPRTAPYEQYF,TGTGCCAGCAGCTTGCCACCTAGGACCGCTCCCTACGAGCAGTACTTC
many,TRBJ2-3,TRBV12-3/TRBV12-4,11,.,CATQFTDTQYF,TGTGCCACCCAGTTCACAGATACGCAGTATTTT
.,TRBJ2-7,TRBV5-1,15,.,CASSLVEGSGYEQYF,TGCGCCAGCAGCTTGGTCGAGGGGAGTGGGTACGAGCAGTACTTC
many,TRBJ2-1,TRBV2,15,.,CASSGIEFYLDEQFF,TGTGCCAGCAGTGGTATAGAGTTCTATTTGGATGAGCAGTTCTTC
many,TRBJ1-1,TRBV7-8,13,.,CASSLVGYTEAFF,TGTGCCAGCAGCTTAGTGGGGTACACTGAAGCTTTCTTT
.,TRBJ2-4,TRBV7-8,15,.,CASSLVAGRKNIQYF,TGTGCCAGCAGCTTAGTTGCAGGGAGAAAAAACATTCAGTACTTC
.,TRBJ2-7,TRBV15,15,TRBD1,CATSSANRGHYEQYF,TGTGCCACCAGCAGCGCGAACAGGGGCCACTACGAGCAGTACTTC
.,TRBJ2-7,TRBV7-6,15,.,CASSLAGTLTYEQYF,TGTGCCAGCAGCTTAGCCGGGACGTTAACCTACGAGCAGTACTTC
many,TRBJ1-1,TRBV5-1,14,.,CASSPDRRNTEAFF,TGCGCCAGCAGCCCAGACAGAAGGAACACTGAAGCTTTCTTT
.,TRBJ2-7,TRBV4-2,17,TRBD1,CASSHAPRDRGFYEQYF,TGTGCCAGCAGCCATGCTCCCCGGGACAGGGGGTTCTACGAGCAGTACTTC
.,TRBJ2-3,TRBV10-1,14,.,CASSPDGDTDTQYF,TGCGCCAGCAGCCCCGACGGGGACACAGATACGCAGTATTTT
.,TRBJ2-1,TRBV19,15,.,CASTPSGGSYNEQFF,TGTGCCAGTACCCCTTCCGGGGGATCCTACAATGAGCAGTTCTTC
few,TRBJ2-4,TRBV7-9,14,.,CASSPGDWGNIQYF,TGTGCCAGCAGCCCGGGGGATTGGGGAAACATTCAGTACTTC
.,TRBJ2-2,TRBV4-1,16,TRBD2,CASSQYGLAGDGELFF,TGCGCCAGCAGCCAATACGGACTAGCGGGGGATGGGGAGCTGTTTTTT
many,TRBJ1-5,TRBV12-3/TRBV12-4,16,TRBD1,CASSSTTGDSNQPQHF,TGTGCCAGCAGTTCCACGACAGGGGATAGCAATCAGCCCCAGCATTTT
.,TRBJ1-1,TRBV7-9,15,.,CASSLGGVSDTEAFF,TGTGCCAGCAGCTTAGGGGGAGTGTCCGACACTGAAGCTTTCTTT
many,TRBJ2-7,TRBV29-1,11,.,CSVEDSEEQYF,TGCAGCGTTGAAGACTCCGAAGAGCAGTACTTC
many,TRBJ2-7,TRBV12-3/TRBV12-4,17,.,CASSLFEGGGVSYEQYF,TGTGCCAGCAGTTTATTCGAAGGGGGCGGGGTTTCCTACGAGCAGTACTTC
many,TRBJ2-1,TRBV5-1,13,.,CASMAESYNEQFF,TGCGCCAGTATGGCGGAGTCCTACAATGAGCAGTTCTTC
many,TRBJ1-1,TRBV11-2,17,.,CASSLEAYRVSNTEAFF,TGTGCCAGCAGCTTAGAGGCGTACAGGGTGTCGAACACTGAAGCTTTCTTT
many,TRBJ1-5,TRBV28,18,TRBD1,CASNLDRDEGFSNQPQHF,TGTGCCAGCAATCTTGACAGGGATGAGGGGTTTAGCAATCAGCCCCAGCATTTT
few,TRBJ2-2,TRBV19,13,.,CATAEVGVGELFF,TGTGCCACTGCAGAAGTGGGGGTCGGGGAGCTGTTTTTT
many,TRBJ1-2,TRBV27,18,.,CASGASLTGSVGSYGYTF,TGTGCCAGTGGGGCGTCGTTGACAGGTTCCGTCGGCTCCTATGGCTACACCTTC
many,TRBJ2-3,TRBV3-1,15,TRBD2,CASSPTSGGTDTQYF,TGTGCCAGCAGCCCTACTAGCGGAGGCACAGATACGCAGTATTTT
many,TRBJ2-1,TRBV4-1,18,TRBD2,CASSQDDWAGRPSDEQFF,TGCGCCAGCAGCCAAGATGATTGGGCCGGGAGGCCCTCCGATGAGCAGTTCTTC
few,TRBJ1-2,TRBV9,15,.,CASSVGSRVDYGYTF,TGTGCCAGCAGCGTAGGTTCCAGGGTCGACTATGGCTACACCTTC
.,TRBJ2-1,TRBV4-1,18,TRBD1,CASSQRSPGQGSYNEQFF,TGCGCCAGCAGCCAAAGGAGTCCGGGACAGGGCTCCTACAATGAGCAGTTCTTC
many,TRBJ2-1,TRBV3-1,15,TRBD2,CASSKDTSGSYEQFF,TGTGCCAGCAGCAAAGATACTAGCGGGAGTTATGAGCAGTTCTTC
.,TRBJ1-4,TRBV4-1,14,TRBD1,CASSQGGQGEKLFF,TGCGCCAGCAGCCAAGGGGGACAGGGGGAAAAACTGTTTTTT
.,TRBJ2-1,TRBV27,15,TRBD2,CASTSGTSGSNEQFF,TGTGCCAGCACCTCGGGGACTAGCGGGAGCAATGAGCAGTTCTTC